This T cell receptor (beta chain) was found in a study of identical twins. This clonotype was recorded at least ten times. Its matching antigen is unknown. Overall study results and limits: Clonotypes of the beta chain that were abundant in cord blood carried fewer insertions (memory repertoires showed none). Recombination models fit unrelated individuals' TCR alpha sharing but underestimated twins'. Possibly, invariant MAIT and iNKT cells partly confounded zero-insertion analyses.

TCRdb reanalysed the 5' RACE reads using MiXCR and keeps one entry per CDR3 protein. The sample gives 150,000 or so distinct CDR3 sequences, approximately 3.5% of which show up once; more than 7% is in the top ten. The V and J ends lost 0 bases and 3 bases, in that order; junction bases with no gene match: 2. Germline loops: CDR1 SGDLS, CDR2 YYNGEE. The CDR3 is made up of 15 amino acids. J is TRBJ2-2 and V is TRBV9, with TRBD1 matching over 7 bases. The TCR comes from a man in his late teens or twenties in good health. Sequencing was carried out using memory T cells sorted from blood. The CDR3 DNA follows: TGTGCCAGCAGCGTAGGACAGGGAGACACCGGGGAGCTGTTTTTT. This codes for CASSVGQGDTGELFF.